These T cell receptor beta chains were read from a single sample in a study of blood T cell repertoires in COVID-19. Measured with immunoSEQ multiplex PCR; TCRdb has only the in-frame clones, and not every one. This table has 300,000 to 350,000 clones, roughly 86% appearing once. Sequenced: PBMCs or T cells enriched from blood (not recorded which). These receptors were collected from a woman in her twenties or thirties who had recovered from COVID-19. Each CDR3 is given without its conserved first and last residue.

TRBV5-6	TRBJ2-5	ASSFDRAEETQY
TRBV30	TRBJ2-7	AWSVLGYGAYEQY
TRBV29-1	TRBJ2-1	SVTETNEQF
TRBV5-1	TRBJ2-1	ASSYTSGDEQF
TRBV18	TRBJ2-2	ASSPPTRNTGELF
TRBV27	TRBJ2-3	ASSSQRGSTDTQY
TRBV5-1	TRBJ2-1	ASMETGGTVGIYNEQF
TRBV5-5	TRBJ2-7	ASSPGGTAYEQY
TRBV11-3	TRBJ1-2	ASSPPGGRKCGYT
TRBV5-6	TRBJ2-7	ASSFGGSSYEQY